These T cell receptor beta chains were read from a single sample in a study of cytomegalovirus exposure and HLA in healthy donors. Produced via immunoSEQ multiplex PCR; TCRdb's table is partial and in-frame only. The sample consists of 100,000 to 150,000 clones, more than 60% of them appearing once. Sequencing input: PBMCs. The receptors were sampled from a woman in her 50s in good health and CMV-seropositive. Each CDR3 is given with its conserved first and last residue. The order of the fields is J gene, V gene, CDR3 length, D gene, clone size, CDR3 protein. The D gene is left open where the match is weak. Clone sizes are given selectively: once, few, many, or a class where the clone is expanded.

j_call: TRBJ2-1; v_call: TRBV6-5; cdr3_length: 16; d_call: TRBD2; clone_size: -; cdr3_aa: CASSYSRASGKIEQFF
j_call: TRBJ1-5; v_call: TRBV6-5; cdr3_length: 13; d_call: -; clone_size: -; cdr3_aa: CASSRIGNQPQHF
j_call: TRBJ2-7; v_call: TRBV7-2; cdr3_length: 15; d_call: -; clone_size: -; cdr3_aa: CASSSKRAGGGEQYF
j_call: TRBJ2-5; v_call: TRBV4-2; cdr3_length: 22; d_call: TRBD2; clone_size: -; cdr3_aa: CASSQDHRVPGLAGGLRETQYF
j_call: TRBJ2-7; v_call: TRBV30; cdr3_length: 12; d_call: TRBD2; clone_size: -; cdr3_aa: CAWGLAGVGQYF
j_call: TRBJ1-5; v_call: TRBV6-1; cdr3_length: 13; d_call: TRBD1; clone_size: -; cdr3_aa: CASSDRVHQPQHF
j_call: TRBJ1-1; v_call: TRBV4-1; cdr3_length: 13; d_call: TRBD1; clone_size: few; cdr3_aa: CASRRQGGTEAFF
j_call: TRBJ2-3; v_call: TRBV10-2; cdr3_length: 16; d_call: TRBD2; clone_size: -; cdr3_aa: CASSDFGTSGSPTQYF
j_call: TRBJ2-3; v_call: TRBV4-2; cdr3_length: 16; d_call: -; clone_size: few; cdr3_aa: CASSQDWGEGGDTQYF
j_call: TRBJ1-4; v_call: TRBV7-6; cdr3_length: 14; d_call: -; clone_size: -; cdr3_aa: CASSLGEANEKLFF
j_call: TRBJ2-7; v_call: TRBV19; cdr3_length: 14; d_call: -; clone_size: -; cdr3_aa: CASSRQESSYEQYF
j_call: TRBJ2-3; v_call: TRBV5-1; cdr3_length: 17; d_call: TRBD2; clone_size: -; cdr3_aa: CASSLGPPAGGTDTQYF
j_call: TRBJ2-1; v_call: TRBV11-3; cdr3_length: 13; d_call: -; clone_size: -; cdr3_aa: CASSLGPSNEQFF
j_call: TRBJ2-7; v_call: TRBV6-1; cdr3_length: 13; d_call: -; clone_size: -; cdr3_aa: CASSLQEWNEQYF
j_call: TRBJ1-2; v_call: TRBV5-6; cdr3_length: 15; d_call: TRBD1; clone_size: -; cdr3_aa: CASRRLDREESGYTF
j_call: TRBJ1-4; v_call: TRBV9; cdr3_length: 17; d_call: -; clone_size: few; cdr3_aa: CASSVEGGYATNEKLFF
j_call: TRBJ2-7; v_call: TRBV7-9; cdr3_length: 14; d_call: TRBD1; clone_size: -; cdr3_aa: CASSPRDSSYEQYF
j_call: TRBJ2-1; v_call: TRBV7-2; cdr3_length: 18; d_call: TRBD2; clone_size: -; cdr3_aa: CASSPIGAGAPSYNEQFF
j_call: TRBJ2-3; v_call: TRBV4-3; cdr3_length: 19; d_call: TRBD2; clone_size: -; cdr3_aa: CASSPLSSGGSTSTDTQYF
j_call: TRBJ1-5; v_call: TRBV5-6; cdr3_length: 15; d_call: -; clone_size: -; cdr3_aa: CASSSGTSLGQPQHF
j_call: TRBJ2-1; v_call: TRBV6-6; cdr3_length: 16; d_call: TRBD2; clone_size: -; cdr3_aa: CASSRGGGGSYNEQFF
j_call: TRBJ1-1; v_call: TRBV18; cdr3_length: 13; d_call: -; clone_size: -; cdr3_aa: CASSHDTNTEAFF
j_call: TRBJ1-2; v_call: TRBV14; cdr3_length: 16; d_call: TRBD1; clone_size: few; cdr3_aa: CASSRSQGTEDYGYTF
j_call: TRBJ1-1; v_call: TRBV5-5; cdr3_length: 15; d_call: TRBD1; clone_size: -; cdr3_aa: CASSLEGQGGTEAFF
j_call: TRBJ2-7; v_call: TRBV5-1; cdr3_length: 14; d_call: -; clone_size: -; cdr3_aa: CASSSWDNSYEQYF
j_call: TRBJ1-1; v_call: TRBV28; cdr3_length: 15; d_call: TRBD1; clone_size: -; cdr3_aa: CASSLYTGGYAEAFF
j_call: TRBJ2-7; v_call: TRBV6-5; cdr3_length: 15; d_call: TRBD2; clone_size: once; cdr3_aa: CASRLKAGGFREQYF
j_call: TRBJ2-2; v_call: TRBV4-2; cdr3_length: 16; d_call: TRBD1; clone_size: -; cdr3_aa: CASSPRGTGSTGELFF
j_call: TRBJ2-1; v_call: TRBV19; cdr3_length: 14; d_call: -; clone_size: -; cdr3_aa: CASSIGNRAVGQFF
j_call: TRBJ1-3; v_call: TRBV7-9; cdr3_length: 17; d_call: TRBD1; clone_size: -; cdr3_aa: CASNAPGQGALGNTIYF
j_call: TRBJ2-5; v_call: TRBV5-1; cdr3_length: 14; d_call: -; clone_size: -; cdr3_aa: CASSPAVGSETQYF
j_call: TRBJ1-4; v_call: TRBV7-6; cdr3_length: 14; d_call: -; clone_size: -; cdr3_aa: CASSLRQRYEKLFF
j_call: TRBJ2-1; v_call: TRBV30; cdr3_length: 14; d_call: TRBD2; clone_size: -; cdr3_aa: CAWSALAAYNEQFF